The 21 T cell receptor beta chains given below trace back to one sample, sequenced in a study of vaccination and CD4 T cells after COVID-19. No antigen has been identified for these receptors. Regarding treatment: approximately nine-day PBMC culture with coronavirus spike peptide pools or control peptides (ViraFEST assay). With the Oncomine TCR Beta short-read assay, DNA from cultured CD4+ T cells was sequenced. Each CDR3 protein is one row after TCRdb ran MiXCR on the PCR reads. The sample yields around 15,000 distinct CDR3 sequences, 40% to 50% seen once. The sample comprised CD4+ T cells from blood, cultured in vitro. These receptors were taken from a human donor who had recovered from COVID-19.

This rearrangement joins TRBV6-1 to TRBJ1-1; unclear D gene. The germline V gene encodes CDR1 MNHNS and CDR2 SASEGT. There are 11 residues in the CDR3. V shed 8 bases and J shed 4 bases, with 8 bases lying between them. In nucleotides, the CDR3 is TGTGCCAGCGGAAGGACCACTGAAGCTTTCTTT. Protein: CASGRTTEAFF.

This clonotype showed up just a few times. The V call is TRBV7-9, the J call TRBJ1-1; a weak D match, TRBD1 (6 bases). CDR3 length: 14 residues. The germline gives CDR1 SEHNR, CDR2 FQNEAQ (reference sequence). Trimming left V 5 bases short and J 1 base short, with 11 bases between. In DNA form, the CDR3 reads TGTGCCAGCAGCGCTCGGACAGAGAACACTGAAGCTTTCTTT. This codes for CASSARTENTEAFF.

In its sample, this clonotype was seen a few times. The V gene is TRBV11-1, the J gene TRBJ1-5; D unresolved. The CDR3 has 13 residues. Trimming pared 5 bases from V and 1 base from J, leaving 6 bases between. Germline lookup yields CDR1 SGHAT and CDR2 FQDESV (reference sequence). This chain's CDR3 is CASSPGSNQPQHF. DNA for the CDR3: TGTGCCAGCAGCCCGGGAAGCAATCAGCCCCAGCATTTT.

The chain uses TRBV6-5 and TRBJ2-7; D is possibly TRBD1 (7 bases). CDR3 length equals 14 residues. V was cut by 1 base and J by 7 bases, with 14 bases left in between. Per germline, CDR1 MNHEY and CDR2 SVGAGI. In nucleotides, the CDR3 is TGTGCCAGCAGTTACTGGAGGGGGCCTCGTGAGCAGTACTTC. Amino acid sequence: CASSYWRGPREQYF.

The rearrangement uses TRBV18 and TRBJ1-2, with TRBD1 as a possible D gene (6 bases). Germline CDR1 reads KGHSH; CDR2 reads LQKENI. This CDR3 region has 15 residues. Trimming removed 1 base at V and 2 bases at J, with 11 bases between. The CDR3 reads CASSPQDSLNYGYTF. The CDR3 DNA reads TGTGCCAGCTCACCACAGGACAGCTTGAACTATGGCTACACCTTC.

CDR3 sequence reads: CASSSTGGDNQPQHF. The CDR3 DNA follows: TGCGCCAGCAGCTCGACAGGGGGCGACAATCAGCCCCAGCATTTT. The chain has TRBV5-1 and TRBJ1-5, with 10 bases matching TRBD1. Germline CDR1 SGHRS, CDR2 YFSETQ. Losses at the gene ends were 3 bases for V and 3 bases for J; bases not matched to a gene: 3. The CDR3 length is 15 residues.

By sample share, this clonotype is medium-sized. This chain connects TRBV6-4 to TRBJ1-1; D is perhaps TRBD1 (6 bases). CDR1 and CDR2 (germline): MRHNA, SNTAGT. The V end was cut by 4 bases, the J end by 2 bases, with 23 bases between. There are 18 residues in the CDR3. The CDR3 DNA reads as TGTGCCAGCAGTGCCCTCCCGGCACGGACAGATATTAACACTGAAGCTTTCTTT. This encodes CASSALPARTDINTEAFF.

Only one count was recorded for this clonotype. The V gene is TRBV27, the J gene TRBJ2-7; D perhaps matches TRBD2 (5 bases). This CDR3 has 17 residues. The ends were cut back, 5 bases at V and 7 bases at J, with 27 bases in the middle. CDR1 and CDR2 from the germline V gene are MNHEY and SMNVEV (reference sequence). CDR3 in DNA: TGTGCCAGCAGTGACCCGGGGTTTTTGGGAGCACCTCGAGAGCAGTACTTC. This translates into CASSDPGFLGAPREQYF.

The chain links TRBV12-3 or TRBV12-4 to TRBJ2-3; perhaps D is TRBD1 or TRBD2 (7 bases each). The CDR3 is 15 residues long. V was trimmed by 8 bases and J by 2 bases, leaving 17 bases between them. The CDR3 sequence is CASGGGGGSTDTQYF. DNA of the CDR3: TGTGCCAGCGGGGGAGGGGGCGGATCCACAGATACGCAGTATTTT.

This chain connects TRBV7-6 to TRBJ1-3, with a weak D call TRBD1 (5 bases). Trimming took 6 bases from V and 5 from J, leaving 14 bases between them. Germline V gives CDR1 SGHVS, CDR2 FNYEAQ. This CDR3 spans 14 amino acids. CDR3 nucleotides: TGTGCCAGCAGACCACTAACAGGACGAAACACCATATATTTT. Amino acids: CASRPLTGRNTIYF.

This clonotype was seen a handful of times. The chain combines TRBV5-1 with TRBJ2-1, with 9 nucleotides matching TRBD1. V lost 1 base, J lost 5 bases, and 4 bases stayed unmatched. Per germline, CDR1 SGHRS and CDR2 YFSETQ. The CDR3 consists of 15 residues. For the CDR3, the DNA is TGCGCCAGCAGCTTGTCGGGACAGGGTAACAATGAGCAGTTCTTC. Encoded protein: CASSLSGQGNNEQFF.

CDR3 sequence reads: CSAPTSGRSSYEQYF. In DNA, the CDR3 is TGCAGTGCCCCTACTAGCGGGAGGAGCTCCTACGAGCAGTACTTC. V gene TRBV20-1 combines with J gene TRBJ2-7, with 12 bases identical to TRBD2. V shed 6 bases, J shed 0 bases, and the junction held 6 bases outside the gene matches. CDR3 size: 15 residues. The germline V gene has CDR1 DFQATT and CDR2 SNEGSKA (reference sequence).

In its sample, this clonotype was seen a few times. V is TRBV19 and J is TRBJ1-2; TRBD1 is a possible D gene (5 bases). Trimming removed 3 bases from V and 8 bases from J, with 13 bases in between. The CDR3 covers 13 residues. CDR1 LNHDA and CDR2 SQIVND come from the germline V gene (reference sequence). CDR3 sequence: CASSIAQRGGYTF. The CDR3 DNA reads as TGTGCCAGTAGTATCGCACAGCGGGGCGGCTACACCTTC.

The gene calls are TRBV2 and TRBJ2-1; 7 bases fit TRBD1. This CDR3 has 13 residues. The germline CDR1 and CDR2 sequences are SNHLY and FYNNEI. V lost 6 bases to trimming and J lost 7 bases; unmatched junction nucleotides: 6. This CDR3 reads CASRPIQGNEQFF. The DNA of the CDR3 is TGTGCCAGCAGGCCTATACAGGGGAATGAGCAGTTCTTC.

The rearrangement links TRBV10-3 to TRBJ2-1; D is possibly TRBD2 (7 bases). The germline V and J ends were trimmed by 5 bases and 10 bases, with 24 bases remaining between them. The V gene's germline CDR1 is ENHRY and CDR2 SYGVKD. The CDR3 runs to 16 residues. CDR3 sequence (DNA): TGTGCCATCAGTCCCCCGGGGGGCCGGAGGGCACAAGAGCAGTTCTTC. Translation: CAISPPGGRRAQEQFF.

CDR3 residues: CASSYSSSGRRTQNTQYF. DNA for the CDR3: TGTGCCAGCAGTTACTCCTCTAGCGGGAGACGGACACAGAATACGCAGTATTTT. This chain joins TRBV6-2 or TRBV6-3 and TRBJ2-3; 10 nucleotides line up with TRBD2. The CDR3 extends over 18 amino acids. The germline V gene encodes CDR1 MNHEY and CDR2 SVGEGT. Trimming took 0 bases from V and 7 from J; bases not matched to a gene: 13.

V usage is TRBV7-2 and J usage is TRBJ1-3; no firm D call. Looked up from germline, CDR1 is SGHTA and CDR2 is FQGNSA. The CDR3 sequence is 15 residues long. Trimming pared 5 bases from V and 0 bases from J, leaving 11 bases between. The CDR3 reads CASSASWSSGNTIYF. CDR3 in DNA: TGTGCCAGCAGCGCGAGTTGGAGCTCTGGAAACACCATATATTTT.

J is TRBJ2-1 and V is TRBV7-9; D uncertain. This CDR3 has 12 residues. V dropped 8 bases and J dropped 4 bases, with 9 bases sitting between them. CDR1 and CDR2 (germline): SEHNR, FQNEAQ (reference sequence). This CDR3 reads CASEAAYNEQFF. CDR3 in DNA: TGTGCCAGCGAGGCGGCTTACAATGAGCAGTTCTTC.

There are a few counts of this clonotype. The rearrangement uses TRBV24-1 and TRBJ2-5, with 9 bases aligning to TRBD2. Germline lookup yields CDR1 KGHDR and CDR2 SFDVKD. The CDR3 contains 18 residues. With 6 bases clipped from V and 5 bases from J, the junction kept 18 bases outside the gene matches. Written as DNA, the CDR3 is TGTGCCACCAGTCGGGGTGGGTTGTCTAGCGGGAACTTCGAGACCCAGTACTTC. Amino acid sequence: CATSRGGLSSGNFETQYF.

V gene TRBV12-3 or TRBV12-4 combines with J gene TRBJ2-7; maybe TRBD1 (6 bases). The CDR3 has 15 residues. With 5 bases removed from V and 1 base from J, the gap between germline ends came to 15 bases. CDR3 loop: CASSLDRSLSYEQYF. The CDR3 nucleotides read TGTGCCAGCAGTCTAGACAGGTCACTGTCCTACGAGCAGTACTTC.

The V and J genes are TRBV6-1 and TRBJ2-3; TRBD2 matches 9 bases. Germline V lookup: CDR1 MNHNS, CDR2 SASEGT. The trim removed 6 bases at V and 2 bases at J, leaving 9 bases unmatched. The CDR3 loop spans 16 amino acids. The CDR3 nucleotides are TGTGCCAGCAGCCACCGGGTAGCGGGAGTCACAGATACGCAGTATTTT. Translation: CASSHRVAGVTDTQYF.